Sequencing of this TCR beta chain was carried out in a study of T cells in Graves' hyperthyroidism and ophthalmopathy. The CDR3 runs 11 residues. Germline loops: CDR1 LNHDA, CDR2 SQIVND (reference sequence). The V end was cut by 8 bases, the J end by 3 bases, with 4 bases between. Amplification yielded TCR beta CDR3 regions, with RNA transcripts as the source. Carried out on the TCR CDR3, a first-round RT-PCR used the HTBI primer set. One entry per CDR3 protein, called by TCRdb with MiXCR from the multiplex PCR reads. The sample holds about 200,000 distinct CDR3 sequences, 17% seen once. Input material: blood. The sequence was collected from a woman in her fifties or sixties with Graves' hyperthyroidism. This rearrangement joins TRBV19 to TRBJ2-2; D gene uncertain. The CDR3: CASCYTGELFF. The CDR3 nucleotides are TGTGCCAGTTGTTACACCGGGGAGCTGTTTTTT.